The 27 T cell receptor beta chains below were found in one sample sequenced in a study of cytomegalovirus exposure and HLA in healthy donors. Amplification used 60 Vbeta primers and 13 Jbeta primers. Using immunoSEQ multiplex PCR, the repertoire was profiled, and TCRdb retains in-frame clones only, with some absent. The sample consists of 110,000 to 150,000 clones, about 80% of them appearing once. The sample was PBMCs. All receptors derive from a woman between 40 and 50 years old in good health and CMV-seronegative.

The genes are TRBV7-9 and TRBJ2-1; 14 bases are a match to TRBD2. Germline V gene data show CDR1 as SEHNR and CDR2 as FQNEAQ (reference sequence). The CDR3 runs 17 residues. Unmatched junction bases numbered 10, after V lost 4 bases and J lost 8 bases. CDR3 sequence reads: CASSYGTSGSSGDEQFF. The CDR3 region has the DNA TGTGCCAGCAGCTACGGGACTAGCGGGAGCTCGGGGGATGAGCAGTTCTTC.

The rearrangement joins TRBV5-1 to TRBJ2-3; tentative D call: TRBD2 (6 bases). Trimming took 5 bases from V and 0 from J, leaving 13 bases between them. Germline V lookup: CDR1 SGHRS, CDR2 YFSETQ. This CDR3 contains 15 residues. CDR3 in amino acids: CASRGTPVSTDTQYF. The CDR3, as DNA: TGCGCCAGCAGGGGGACTCCCGTCAGCACAGATACGCAGTATTTT. The whole variable domain, filled in from reference TRBV5-1 and TRBJ2-3, reads KAGVTQTPRYLIKTRGQQVTLSCSPISGHRSVSWYQQTPGQGLQFLFEYFSETQRNKGNFPGRFSGRQFSNSRSEMNVSTLELGDSALYLCASRGTPVSTDTQYFGPGTRLTVL.

This clone was detected only a few times. The chain uses TRBV4-1 and TRBJ2-2; 9 nucleotides line up with TRBD2. This CDR3 has 15 amino acids. The J segment lost 4 bases and the V segment lost 8 bases, leaving 8 bases of the junction unmatched. From germline, CDR1 is MGHRA and CDR2 YSYEKL. The CDR3 coding sequence is TGCGCCAGCCGAGAAGCGGGAGGTCGCACCGGGGAGCTGTTTTTT. Translating it yields CASREAGGRTGELFF.

CDR3 region: CASSLDSAEQYF. As DNA, the CDR3 is TGTGCCAGCAGCCTCGACTCCGCGGAGCAGTACTTC. The gene calls are TRBV7-9 and TRBJ2-7; D not certain. V was trimmed by 5 bases and J by 7 bases, leaving 12 bases between them. The CDR3 is made up of 12 amino acids. CDR1 and CDR2 from the germline V gene are SEHNR and FQNEAQ (reference sequence).

This clone was found a few times. The chain uses TRBV9 and TRBJ2-3; no clear D. CDR1 is SGDLS, CDR2 YYNGEE, per germline. V lost 3 bases and J lost 2, with 4 bases in between. The CDR3 runs to 12 residues. This CDR3 reads CASSANTDTQYF. The CDR3 coding sequence is TGTGCCAGCAGCGCCAACACAGATACGCAGTATTTT.

The chain joins TRBV27 to TRBJ1-2, with D perhaps TRBD1 (6 bases). This CDR3 spans 15 amino acids. The germline gives CDR1 MNHEY, CDR2 SMNVEV (reference sequence). Trimming shortened V by 0 bases and J by 2 bases, and 10 bases separated the two germline ends. The CDR3 loop reads CASSLSAGANYGYTF. In DNA form, the CDR3 reads TGTGCCAGCAGTTTATCGGCAGGGGCCAACTATGGCTACACCTTC.

This clone turned up a few times. The chain has TRBV15 and TRBJ2-5, with D maybe TRBD1 (6 bases). This CDR3 contains 16 residues. Between the trimmed V and J ends, which lost 0 bases and 3 bases, there was a span of 14 bases. CDR1 LNHNV and CDR2 YYDKDF come from the germline V gene (reference sequence). CDR3 amino acids: CATSRDTRTVKETQYF. In DNA, the CDR3 is TGTGCCACCAGCAGAGATACGCGGACAGTAAAAGAGACCCAGTACTTC.

The chain joins TRBV29-1 to TRBJ2-7, with TRBD1 matching 9 bases. The CDR3 covers 12 residues. Germline trimming cut 7 bases from V and 5 bases from J; bases unmatched to any gene: 6. CDR1 is SQVTM, CDR2 ANQGSEA, per germline. In nucleotides, the CDR3 is TGCAGCGCGGACAGGGGTTCCCACGAGCAGTACTTC. Protein: CSADRGSHEQYF.

This chain uses TRBV28 with TRBJ2-1; D is possibly TRBD1 (5 bases). The CDR3 contains 15 residues. The V end was cut by 2 bases, the J end by 7 bases, with 15 bases between. Germline V gives CDR1 MDHEN, CDR2 SYDVKM. This CDR3 reads CASSLGRAAGNEQFF. The CDR3 bases are TGTGCCAGCAGTTTAGGCAGGGCGGCCGGGAATGAGCAGTTCTTC.

This sequence joins TRBV29-1 and TRBJ2-3; tentative D call: TRBD2 (5 bases). This CDR3 region has 14 residues. V lost 4 bases and J 2 bases, leaving 13 bases between the germline ends. Germline CDR1 is SQVTM and CDR2 is ANQGSEA. CDR3 loop: CSVVAPLVTDTQYF. The CDR3 coding sequence is TGCAGCGTTGTAGCGCCATTAGTCACAGATACGCAGTATTTT.

The V gene is TRBV28, the J gene TRBJ1-4; D is possibly TRBD1 (6 bases). Germline CDR1 and CDR2: MDHEN and SYDVKM. Trimming cost V 4 bases and J 4 bases, with 16 bases left between them. This CDR3 spans 16 amino acids. The CDR3 is CASSSPRTVDNEKLFF. CDR3 bases: TGTGCCAGCAGTTCCCCCCGGACAGTAGATAATGAAAAACTGTTTTTT. The variable domain in full, with the rest retrieved from reference TRBV28 and TRBJ1-4, is DVKVTQSSRYLVKRTGEKVFLECVQDMDHENMFWYRQDPGLGLRLIYFSYDVKMKEKGDIPEGYSVSREKKERFSLILESASTNQTSMYLCASSSPRTVDNEKLFFGSGTQLSVL.

This chain links TRBV5-6 with TRBJ1-5; D is undetermined. The CDR3 runs 15 residues. Germline values: CDR1 SGHDT, CDR2 YYEEEE. The V and J ends lost 0 bases and 4 bases respectively, with 11 bases between them. As DNA, the CDR3 is TGTGCCAGCAGCTTGGCGGGATTTGGGAATCAGCCCCAGCATTTT. It codes for CASSLAGFGNQPQHF.

The gene calls are TRBV5-6 and TRBJ2-7; TRBD1 matches 8 bases. This CDR3 spans 14 amino acids. Germline V gene data show CDR1 as SGHDT and CDR2 as YYEEEE. V gave up 1 base and J gave up 5 bases; unmatched junction bases: 5. The DNA of the CDR3 is TGTGCCAGCAGCTTGAACAGGGGGAGGCACGAGCAGTACTTC. Amino acid sequence: CASSLNRGRHEQYF.

The CDR3 is CASSLYGRAETQYF. Here the CDR3 DNA reads TGTGCCAGCAGCTTATACGGGAGGGCAGAGACCCAGTACTTC. The genes are TRBV7-9 and TRBJ2-5; the match to TRBD2 covers 8 bases. V was clipped by 2 bases and J by 4 bases; unmatched bases: 3. There are 14 residues in the CDR3. Germline V gives CDR1 SEHNR, CDR2 FQNEAQ (reference sequence).

The V call is TRBV4-3, the J call TRBJ1-5; TRBD1 might be the D (6 bases). V lost 1 base and J lost 4, with 11 bases in between. The CDR3 has 15 amino acids. Looked up from germline, CDR1 is LGHNA and CDR2 is YSLEER. The chain's CDR3 is CASSQVRTANQPQHF. CDR3 DNA: TGCGCCAGCAGCCAAGTAAGGACAGCTAATCAGCCCCAGCATTTT.

The chain couples TRBV19 to TRBJ2-1; 9 nucleotides agree with TRBD2. From germline, CDR1 is LNHDA and CDR2 SQIVND (reference sequence). The CDR3 length is 19 residues. V was pared by 4 bases and J by 5 bases, with 18 bases of the junction left unmatched. The DNA for the CDR3 is TGTGCCAGTAGTAGTAGTGGCCACTGGAGCGCGGGAGGGCACAATGAGCAGTTCTTC. Amino acids: CASSSSGHWSAGGHNEQFF.

The chain employs TRBV5-4 and TRBJ2-7; a weak D match, TRBD1 (5 bases). Germline lookup yields CDR1 SGHNT and CDR2 YYREEE (reference sequence). V lost 1 base and J lost 5, with 10 bases in between. The CDR3 loop spans 13 amino acids. CDR3 amino acids: CASSLNRRNEQYF. The CDR3 DNA reads as TGTGCCAGCAGCTTGAACAGGAGAAACGAGCAGTACTTC. Filled out from reference TRBV5-4 and TRBJ2-7, the complete variable domain reads ETGVTQSPTHLIKTRGQQVTLRCSSQSGHNTVSWYQQALGQGPQFIFQYYREEENGRGNFPPRFSGLQFPNYSSELNVNALELDDSALYLCASSLNRRNEQYFGPGTRLTVT.

This clone came up once. The CDR3 loop reads CASSSRPGQGRLYEQFF. CDR3 bases: TGTGCCAGCAGTTCAAGGCCGGGACAGGGACGATTATATGAGCAGTTCTTC. The V and J genes are TRBV28 and TRBJ2-1; TRBD1 agrees at 9 bases. V lost 4 bases and J lost 8; bases outside the gene matches: 15. CDR1 and CDR2 from the germline V gene are MDHEN and SYDVKM. CDR3 length equals 17 residues.

This clone came up a few times. The chain is built from TRBV5-6 and TRBJ1-1; TRBD1 is a possible D gene (5 bases). This CDR3 contains 14 residues. The germline gives CDR1 SGHDT, CDR2 YYEEEE. V lost 4 bases, J lost 5 bases, and 15 bases lay in between. CDR3 region: CASSGGALGTEAFF. Here the CDR3 DNA reads TGTGCCAGCAGCGGCGGGGCCCTCGGAACTGAAGCTTTCTTT.

This clone was counted only a few times. The V gene is TRBV27, the J gene TRBJ2-3, with TRBD2 matching over 7 bases. The CDR3 length is 15 residues. The germline CDR1 and CDR2 sequences are MNHEY and SMNVEV (reference sequence). V shed 3 bases and J 5 bases; nucleotides not matched to a gene: 8. The CDR3 here is CASSLLVGRIDTQYF. DNA of the CDR3: TGTGCCAGCAGTTTGCTAGTCGGGAGGATAGATACGCAGTATTTT.

As for this clone: Its ends do not fully match the called genes, so a read error is possible. The chain links TRBV5-1 to TRBJ1-3; D possibly corresponds to TRBD1 (5 bases). The CDR3 length is 14 residues. Germline loops: CDR1 SGHRS, CDR2 YFSETQ. The CDR3, as DNA: TGCGTCAGCAGCTTAGCAGGGCCTGGAAACACCATATATTTT. Amino acids: CVSSLAGPGNTIYF.

DNA for the CDR3: TGCAGCGTTCTCGCGGAGGGCTCCTACAATGAGCAGTTCTTC. Translating gives CSVLAEGSYNEQFF. This chain uses TRBV29-1 with TRBJ2-1; possibly TRBD2 for D (6 bases). CDR3 length equals 14 residues. V lost 5 bases and J lost 0, with 11 bases in between. Germline V gene sequence: CDR1 SQVTM, CDR2 ANQGSEA.

This clone was seen only a few times. The chain uses TRBV19 and TRBJ1-4; tentatively, D is TRBD1 (6 bases). Trimming removed 5 bases from V and 2 bases from J, with 15 bases in between. Germline V CDR1 and CDR2: LNHDA, SQIVND (reference sequence). This CDR3 spans 16 amino acids. CDR3 amino acids: CASSATDRPTNEKLFF. CDR3 coding DNA: TGTGCCAGTAGTGCTACTGACAGGCCCACTAATGAAAAACTGTTTTTT. Variable domain in full (rest from reference TRBV19 and TRBJ1-4): DGGITQSPKYLFRKEGQNVTLSCEQNLNHDAMYWYRQDPGQGLRLIYYSQIVNDFQKGDIAEGYSVSREKKESFPLTVTSAQKNPTAFYLCASSATDRPTNEKLFFGSGTQLSVL.

As for this clone: The junction differs from germline at one of its ends, possibly a read error. This chain joins TRBV5-4 and TRBJ2-3; 9 bases are shared with TRBD1. Germline assignment: CDR1 SGHNT and CDR2 YYREEE (reference sequence). The CDR3 extends over 15 amino acids. The CDR3 DNA reads as TGTGCCAGCAGCCTGACAGGGGGTAACACAGGTACGCAGTATTTT. Amino acids: CASSLTGGNTGTQYF.

The chain joins TRBV4-1 to TRBJ2-7; 8 bases map to TRBD2. Germline V gene data show CDR1 as MGHRA and CDR2 as YSYEKL. The CDR3 consists of 17 residues. V shed 0 bases, J shed 0 bases, and the junction held 7 bases outside the gene matches. This chain's CDR3 is CASSQDGGAGGSYEQYF. In nucleotides, the CDR3 is TGCGCCAGCAGCCAAGACGGGGGCGCGGGAGGCTCCTACGAGCAGTACTTC.

V gene TRBV18 combines with J gene TRBJ2-1; TRBD2 is a possible D gene (6 bases). The germline V gene encodes CDR1 KGHSH and CDR2 LQKENI. The CDR3 has 15 amino acids. V lost 1 base and J lost 0, with 7 bases in between. DNA of the CDR3: TGTGCCAGCTCACCACTAGCGGCCTCCTACAATGAGCAGTTCTTC. Residues: CASSPLAASYNEQFF.

The V and J genes are TRBV5-4 and TRBJ2-1, with 10 bases identical to TRBD2. This CDR3 region has 16 residues. Trimming took 0 bases from V and 7 from J; bases not matched to a gene: 7. Germline-derived CDR1 and CDR2 are SGHNT and YYREEE (reference sequence). DNA of the CDR3: TGTGCCAGCAGCTTGGGGGTAGCGGGAGGACGGAATGAGCAGTTCTTC. Its translation: CASSLGVAGGRNEQFF.